This TCR beta chain was identified in a study of shared clonotypes between healthy human individuals. Study as a whole: Each donor's CD8 memory used one plate, CD8 naive two, each CD4 subset three.

Germline V CDR1 and CDR2: SGHKS, YYEKEE (reference sequence). The CDR3 covers 17 residues. V lost 0 bases and J lost 3, with 16 bases in between. Sequenced by immunoSEQ multiplex PCR; TCRdb stores in-frame clones only, minus some. The table has 650,000 to 700,000 clones, 90% seen once; the top ten hold around a third. The sample was memory CD8+ T cells from PBMCs. Documented subset: CD45RO+ cells pooled with CCR7-negative TemRA cells. This chain uses TRBV5-5 with TRBJ1-3, with D possibly matching TRBD1 (6 bases). This receptor was taken from a man aged 18 to 35 in good health. Some clones in this sample may be carry-over from other donors' samples. CDR3 sequence reads: CASSLALSGGGGNTIYF. CDR3 DNA: TGTGCCAGCAGCTTGGCCCTCTCGGGGGGCGGTGGAAACACCATATATTTT.